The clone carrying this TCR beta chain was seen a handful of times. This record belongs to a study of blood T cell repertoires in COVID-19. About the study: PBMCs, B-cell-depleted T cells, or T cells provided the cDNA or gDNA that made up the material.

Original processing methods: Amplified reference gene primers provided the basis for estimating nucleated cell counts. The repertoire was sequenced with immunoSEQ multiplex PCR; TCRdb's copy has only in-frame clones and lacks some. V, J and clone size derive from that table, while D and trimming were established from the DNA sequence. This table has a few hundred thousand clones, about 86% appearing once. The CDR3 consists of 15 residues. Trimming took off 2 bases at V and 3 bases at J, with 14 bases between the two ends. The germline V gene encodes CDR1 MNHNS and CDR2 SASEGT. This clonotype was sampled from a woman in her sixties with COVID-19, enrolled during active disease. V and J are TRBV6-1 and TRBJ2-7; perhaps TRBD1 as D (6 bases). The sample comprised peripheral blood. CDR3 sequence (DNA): TGTGCCAGCAGTGAATACAGGGAAAGAAGCTACGAGCAGTACTTC. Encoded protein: CASSEYRERSYEQYF.